This is a list of T cell receptor beta chains from one sample in a study of identical twins. TCRdb independently ran MiXCR on the 5' RACE reads; one entry per CDR3 protein. The sample holds fewer than 900,000 distinct CDR3 sequences, around a sixth seen once. These data are also associated with another study on T cells expressing NK-cell markers.

Specimen: PBMCs. The receptors shown here come from a young woman in good health. The CDR3 runs from the conserved cysteine through the conserved F or W. D genes are given only for firm matches. Size values are once, few and many counts, or a class for expanded clones, and some rows have none.

>-|TRBV18|TRBD2|TRBJ2-1
CASSRGAAGIHEQFF
TGTGCCAGCTCCCGAGGGGCAGCGGGGATCCATGAGCAGTTCTTC
>few|TRBV12-3/TRBV12-4|-|TRBJ2-2
CASSYFGGANTGELFF
TGTGCCAGCAGTTACTTTGGGGGGGCAAACACCGGGGAGCTGTTTTTT
>-|TRBV20-1|-|TRBJ2-7
CSARFPRGRSYEQYF
TGCAGTGCTAGGTTCCCGCGAGGACGGTCCTACGAGCAGTACTTC
>-|TRBV29-1|-|TRBJ1-1
CSGGSGTEAFF
TGCAGCGGTGGGTCGGGGACTGAAGCTTTCTTT
>many|TRBV10-3|-|TRBJ2-5
CAISELEREETQYF
TGTGCCATCAGTGAGCTAGAGCGGGAAGAGACCCAGTACTTC
>-|TRBV29-1|-|TRBJ2-1
CSATLYNEQFF
TGCAGCGCAACCTTATACAATGAGCAGTTCTTC
>-|TRBV9|-|TRBJ2-1
CASSPSTGRLGNEQFF
TGTGCCAGCAGCCCGTCGACAGGGAGGTTGGGCAATGAGCAGTTCTTC
>few|TRBV9|TRBD1|TRBJ2-7
CASSDGQDTYEQYF
TGTGCCAGCAGCGATGGACAGGACACCTACGAGCAGTACTTC
>few|TRBV7-9|-|TRBJ2-5
CASSFNSGQDQETQYF
TGTGCCAGCAGCTTCAACAGCGGGCAGGACCAAGAGACCCAGTACTTC
>few|TRBV29-1|-|TRBJ1-1
CSVGRGAAQNTEAFF
TGCAGCGTTGGAAGGGGGGCTGCCCAGAACACTGAAGCTTTCTTT
>few|TRBV5-5|-|TRBJ2-7
CASRVLGSSYEQYF
TGTGCCAGCAGGGTTCTCGGGTCTTCCTACGAGCAGTACTTC
>-|TRBV20-1|TRBD2|TRBJ2-3
CSVRTSGPLGDTQYF
TGCAGTGTCAGGACTAGCGGGCCCCTTGGGGATACGCAGTATTTT
>-|TRBV5-8|-|TRBJ2-7
CASKLAHASYEQYF
TGTGCCAGCAAGCTAGCGCATGCTTCCTACGAGCAGTACTTC
>-|TRBV5-1|-|TRBJ2-2
CASSLGHYTGDPGELFF
TGCGCCAGCAGCTTGGGCCATTACACAGGTGACCCCGGGGAGCTGTTTTTT
>few|TRBV11-2|-|TRBJ1-1
CASSPGVWSTEAFF
TGTGCCAGCAGCCCTGGGGTGTGGAGCACTGAAGCTTTCTTT
>few|TRBV6-5|-|TRBJ2-7
CASSYSTAKSYEQYF
TGTGCCAGCAGTTACAGTACGGCCAAAAGCTACGAGCAGTACTTC
>few|TRBV12-2|-|TRBJ2-1
CASRFSTGRSGEQFF
TGTGCAAGTCGTTTTTCGACAGGGCGATCTGGTGAGCAGTTCTTC
>-|TRBV27|-|TRBJ2-7
CASSLVWGGNYEQYF
TGTGCCAGCAGTTTAGTATGGGGAGGTAACTACGAGCAGTACTTC
>-|TRBV7-9|-|TRBJ1-1
CASTYPAFF
TGTGCCAGCACTTATCCTGCTTTCTTT
>few|TRBV7-9|TRBD1|TRBJ2-7
CASSWIPGQGTYEQYF
TGTGCCAGCAGTTGGATCCCAGGACAGGGGACCTACGAGCAGTACTTC
>-|TRBV6-5|TRBD1|TRBJ2-1
CASSQGQKQFF
TGTGCCAGCAGTCAGGGACAGAAGCAGTTCTTC
>-|TRBV5-5|-|TRBJ2-3
CASGTTRNHGDTQYF
TGTGCCAGCGGAACGACCAGGAACCACGGAGATACGCAGTATTTT
>-|TRBV12-5|-|TRBJ2-3
CASGLGQSTDTQYF
TGTGCTAGTGGTTTAGGGCAGAGCACAGATACGCAGTATTTT
>few|TRBV6-1|-|TRBJ2-3
CASSQSPGFYTQYF
TGTGCCAGCAGTCAAAGCCCGGGGTTCTATACGCAGTATTTT
>few|TRBV9|TRBD1|TRBJ2-2
CASSGGTGGTGELFF
TGTGCCAGCAGCGGCGGGACAGGGGGCACCGGGGAGCTGTTTTTT
>-|TRBV20-1|TRBD1|TRBJ1-2
CSARGQGVDYGYTF
TGCAGTGCTAGAGGACAGGGGGTCGACTATGGCTACACCTTC
>few|TRBV5-1|TRBD2|TRBJ2-1
CASSALGAGRVNEQFF
TGCGCCAGCAGCGCCTTAGGGGCGGGGAGGGTCAATGAGCAGTTCTTC
>-|TRBV6-5|TRBD2|TRBJ2-2
CASSYHTGTSGTGELFF
TGTGCCAGCAGTTACCATACCGGGACTAGCGGGACCGGGGAGCTGTTTTTT
>-|TRBV10-3|-|TRBJ1-2
CAISERVYGYTF
TGTGCCATCAGTGAGAGGGTCTATGGCTACACCTTC
>many|TRBV5-5|TRBD1|TRBJ2-5
CASSLQGVGETQYF
TGTGCCAGCAGCTTGCAGGGGGTAGGGGAGACCCAGTACTTC
>-|TRBV25-1|-|TRBJ2-2
CASSERRAQGTGELFF
TGTGCCAGCAGTGAACGCAGGGCCCAGGGCACCGGGGAGCTGTTTTTT
>-|TRBV19|-|TRBJ2-7
CASSITASYEQYF
TGTGCCAGTAGTATCACAGCATCCTACGAGCAGTACTTC
>-|TRBV25-1|-|TRBJ2-3
CASSWQGQDTQYF
TGTGCCAGCAGTTGGCAGGGCCAAGATACGCAGTATTTT
>few|TRBV4-1|-|TRBJ2-3
CASSQGGNTDTQYF
TGCGCCAGCAGCCAAGGGGGAAACACAGATACGCAGTATTTT
>few|TRBV20-1|-|TRBJ2-1
CSAYITGEQFF
TGCAGTGCTTACATTACGGGGGAGCAGTTCTTC
>-|TRBV10-3|TRBD2|TRBJ2-3
CATSGADTQYF
TGTGCCACCAGCGGGGCAGATACGCAGTATTTT
>-|TRBV12-3/TRBV12-4|-|TRBJ1-4
CASSLGPYLNEKLFF
TGTGCCAGCAGTTTAGGGCCCTACCTTAATGAAAAACTGTTTTTT
>-|TRBV5-4|-|TRBJ2-3
CASSRKDSTDTQYF
TGTGCCAGCAGCAGAAAAGACAGCACAGATACGCAGTATTTT
>-|TRBV7-9|-|TRBJ2-5
CASSLERPTEFRETQYF
TGTGCCAGCAGCTTAGAAAGGCCGACAGAATTCCGGGAGACCCAGTACTTC
>-|TRBV5-1|TRBD2|TRBJ2-5
CASSSQLAAGLYQETQYF
TGCGCCAGCAGCTCCCAACTAGCGGCCGGATTGTACCAAGAGACCCAGTACTTC
>few|TRBV12-3/TRBV12-4|-|TRBJ2-3
CASSPHSRDTQYF
TGTGCCAGCAGCCCCCATTCCCGAGATACGCAGTATTTT
>-|TRBV18|-|TRBJ2-2
CASSPRLGAANTGELFF
TGTGCCAGCTCACCAAGACTCGGGGCAGCAAACACCGGGGAGCTGTTTTTT
>few|TRBV18|-|TRBJ1-3
CASSPAPSGNTIYF
TGTGCCAGCTCACCTGCCCCCTCTGGAAACACCATATATTTT
>many|TRBV12-3/TRBV12-4|-|TRBJ2-7
CASSFDGEQYF
TGTGCCAGCAGTTTTGACGGCGAGCAGTACTTC
>-|TRBV7-2|TRBD2|TRBJ2-1
CASSLSLLAGNNEQFF
TGTGCCAGCAGCTTATCCTTACTAGCGGGGAATAATGAGCAGTTCTTC
>few|TRBV6-2/TRBV6-3|TRBD2|TRBJ2-2
CASSYPRSGRNGELFF
TGTGCCAGCAGTTACCCCAGGAGCGGGAGGAACGGGGAGCTGTTTTTT
>-|TRBV9|TRBD1|TRBJ2-7
CASSVGQGAVYEQYF
TGTGCCAGCAGCGTGGGACAGGGGGCGGTTTACGAGCAGTACTTC
>-|TRBV16|-|TRBJ2-7
CASSDPVTGNSYEQYF
TGTGCCAGCAGCGACCCGGTAACGGGAAACTCCTACGAGCAGTACTTC
>-|TRBV29-1|TRBD1|TRBJ2-1
CSVLDRERYEQFF
TGCAGCGTTTTAGACAGGGAACGTTATGAGCAGTTCTTC
>few|TRBV12-3/TRBV12-4|TRBD2|TRBJ2-7
CASSPSASGSRGEQYF
TGTGCCAGCAGCCCCTCGGCTAGCGGGAGTCGTGGCGAGCAGTACTTC
>few|TRBV5-1|TRBD1|TRBJ2-7
CASSYSGTGTIYEQYF
TGCGCCAGCAGCTACTCCGGGACAGGCACTATCTACGAGCAGTACTTC
>few|TRBV12-5|TRBD2|TRBJ2-7
CASGATGLAGTKDYEQYF
TGTGCTAGTGGTGCCACGGGACTAGCGGGGACGAAAGATTACGAGCAGTACTTC
>few|TRBV6-5|TRBD1|TRBJ2-7
CASSYSGTGDFGQYF
TGTGCCAGCAGTTACTCGGGGACAGGGGATTTCGGGCAGTACTTC